Shown below are 10 T cell receptor beta chains from a single sample sequenced in a study of cytomegalovirus exposure and HLA in healthy donors. The study ran its PCR with 60 Vbeta and 13 Jbeta primers. The method was immunoSEQ multiplex PCR; TCRdb's version includes in-frame clones alone and lacks a portion of them. The data show fewer than 250,000 clones, about 80% seen once. The source material was PBMCs. Receptor source: a woman in her 30s in good health and CMV-seropositive.

For the CDR3, the DNA is TGTGCCATCAGTGTGGGGACAACGGGGGGAAACCAAGAGACCCAGTACTTC. Protein product: CAISVGTTGGNQETQYF. V gene TRBV10-3 combines with J gene TRBJ2-5; possibly TRBD2 for D (7 bases). Deletions cut 4 bases from V and 0 bases from J, with 18 bases between. In germline, CDR1 is ENHRY, CDR2 SYGVKD. The CDR3 length is 17 residues.

V is TRBV28 and J is TRBJ1-1; TRBD1 agrees at 8 bases. The CDR3 runs to 13 residues. CDR1 is MDHEN, CDR2 SYDVKM, per germline. Germline trimming cut 6 bases from V and 7 bases from J; bases unmatched to any gene: 7. The CDR3 bases are TGTGCCAGCAGCCCATCACAGGGGGGTGAAGCTTTCTTT. Protein sequence: CASSPSQGGEAFF.

This chain uses TRBV5-1 with TRBJ1-2; D is unresolved. CDR1 is SGHRS and CDR2 is YFSETQ in the germline V gene. The CDR3 is 12 residues long. V dropped 4 bases and J dropped 3 bases, with 7 bases sitting between them. CDR3: CASSLDYYGYTF. CDR3 in DNA: TGCGCCAGCAGCCTGGACTACTATGGCTACACCTTC.

The chain links TRBV5-1 to TRBJ2-6, with 12 bases identical to TRBD1. The V gene end was trimmed by 4 bases and the J gene end by 0 bases; junction bases not matched to a gene: 5. Germline CDR1 reads SGHRS; CDR2 reads YFSETQ. The CDR3 has 18 amino acids. CDR3 residues: CASSQRDRGHSGANVLTF. CDR3 sequence (DNA): TGCGCCAGCAGCCAAAGGGACAGGGGGCACTCTGGGGCCAACGTCCTGACTTTC.

J is TRBJ1-1 and V is TRBV29-1, with D possibly being TRBD1 (5 bases). The germline V gene encodes CDR1 SQVTM and CDR2 ANQGSEA. V was cut by 3 bases and J by 5 bases, with 16 bases left in between. This CDR3 is built from 14 residues. The CDR3 sequence: CSVDPRVLWTEAFF. The CDR3 DNA reads as TGCAGCGTTGACCCCAGGGTATTGTGGACTGAAGCTTTCTTT.

The chain recombines TRBV28 with TRBJ2-3; TRBD2 aligns across 9 bases. The CDR3 runs 15 residues. Germline CDR1 MDHEN, CDR2 SYDVKM. V was clipped by 2 bases and J by 5 bases; unmatched bases: 5. As DNA, the CDR3 is TGTGCCAGCAGTTTAGCGGGAGGGGGGATAGATACGCAGTATTTT. It is translated as CASSLAGGGIDTQYF.

V usage is TRBV6-5 and J usage is TRBJ1-2; perhaps TRBD1 as D (5 bases). The CDR3 runs 16 residues. In germline, CDR1 is MNHEY, CDR2 SVGAGI. Trimming cost V 2 bases and J 5 bases, with 18 bases left between them. CDR3 bases: TGTGCCAGCAGTTACACACTCGGGGGGGAGTCGTATGGCTACACCTTC. Translation: CASSYTLGGESYGYTF.

The chain combines TRBV6-6 with TRBJ2-7, with D perhaps TRBD1 (6 bases). The CDR3 is 14 residues long. The germline V gene has CDR1 MNHNY and CDR2 SVGAGI (reference sequence). The germline V and J ends were trimmed by 2 bases and 1 base, with 9 bases remaining between them. The CDR3 DNA follows: TGTGCCAGCAGTTACCAAACAGGGTCCTACGAGCAGTACTTC. Translation gives CASSYQTGSYEQYF.

This rearrangement joins TRBV7-3 to TRBJ2-1; D remains unclear. The length of the CDR3 is 14 residues. Germline values: CDR1 SGHTA, CDR2 FQGTGA. V dropped 1 base and J dropped 5 bases, with 9 bases sitting between them. CDR3 nucleotides: TGTGCCAGCAGCTTAAGTGGCCCCAACAATGAGCAGTTCTTC. Protein: CASSLSGPNNEQFF.

The chain joins TRBV27 to TRBJ1-2, with D tentatively TRBD1 (5 bases). This CDR3 spans 16 amino acids. V lost 4 bases and J lost 3, with 18 bases in between. CDR1 is MNHEY, CDR2 SMNVEV, per germline (reference sequence). The CDR3 bases are TGTGCCAGCAGTTCAACCCCCTGGGGGGAGTACTATGGCTACACCTTC. Its translation is CASSSTPWGEYYGYTF.